Each of the 7 T cell receptor beta chains below was sequenced from the same sample in a study of Graves' ophthalmopathy and Graves' hyperthyroidism. As the template, RNA transcripts were used to amplify TCR beta CDR3 regions. RT-PCR in the first round used HTBI primers; a second-round multiplex PCR followed. MiXCR, applied by TCRdb to the multiplex PCR reads, yields one record per CDR3 protein. The sample contains 230,000 or so distinct CDR3 sequences, around 50% of which appear only once. The sequencing sample was made of peripheral blood. These receptors originate from an adult man with Graves' ophthalmopathy.

The CDR3 nucleotides read TGTGCCAGCACCTCGGGGAACCAAGAGACCCAGTACTTC. Translation: CASTSGNQETQYF. This chain links TRBV7-2 with TRBJ2-5; D is possibly TRBD2 (5 bases). V was shortened by 7 bases and J by 0 bases, with 9 bases between the two germline ends. The length of the CDR3 is 13 residues. CDR1 and CDR2 from the germline V gene are SGHTA and FQGNSA.

The rearrangement links TRBV24-1 to TRBJ2-7, with 9 bases lining up with TRBD1. The V segment lost 4 bases and the J segment 4 bases; nucleotides outside the gene matches: 10. CDR1 and CDR2 (germline): KGHDR, SFDVKD. The CDR3 has 16 residues. CDR3 sequence (DNA): TGTGCCACCAGTGACTCCGGGACAGGGTCATCGTACGAGCAGTACTTC. It is translated as CATSDSGTGSSYEQYF.

The V and J genes are TRBV5-5 and TRBJ2-7; possibly TRBD1 for D (6 bases). Trimming shortened V by 7 bases and J by 2 bases, and 16 bases separated the two germline ends. The CDR3 is 14 residues long. Per germline, CDR1 SGHKS and CDR2 YYEKEE (reference sequence). The CDR3 sequence: CASSGLKGAYEQYF. CDR3 bases: TGTGCCAGCTCCGGACTCAAGGGGGCCTACGAGCAGTACTTC.

V gene TRBV7-2 combines with J gene TRBJ2-5; TRBD2 matches 14 bases. Germline CDR1 and CDR2: SGHTA and FQGNSA. V lost 3 bases, J lost 4 bases, and 7 bases stayed unmatched. The CDR3 is made up of 17 amino acids. The CDR3 DNA is TGTGCCAGCAGCTTGGCGGTAGGGACTAGCGGGGGAGAGACCCAGTACTTC. Translation gives CASSLAVGTSGGETQYF.

This clonotype has at least ten counts. The V and J genes are TRBV10-2 and TRBJ2-2; D uncertain. Trimming pared 0 bases from V and 3 bases from J, leaving 2 bases between. CDR3 length equals 13 residues. CDR1 and CDR2 from the germline V gene are WSHSY and SAAADI. DNA for the CDR3: TGCGCCAGCAGTGAGTCGGACACCGGGGAGCTGTTTTTT. It yields the protein CASSESDTGELFF.

This clonotype was observed a few times. J is TRBJ1-2 and V is TRBV5-5; D might be TRBD1 (6 bases). The CDR3 has 15 residues. Germline lookup yields CDR1 SGHKS and CDR2 YYEKEE (reference sequence). V was cut by 1 base and J by 3 bases, with 13 bases left in between. As DNA, the CDR3 is TGTGCCAGCAGCTTGAGGTACAGGGTGTACTATGGCTACACCTTC. Translation gives CASSLRYRVYYGYTF.

This clonotype was observed a handful of times. The V call is TRBV7-3, the J call TRBJ2-2; 8 bases line up with TRBD1. The V segment lost 3 bases and the J segment 5 bases; nucleotides outside the gene matches: 8. The CDR3 runs to 16 residues. The germline V gene encodes CDR1 SGHTA and CDR2 FQGTGA. In DNA, the CDR3 is TGTGCCAGCAGCTTCCCTGGACAGGGACGGACCGGGGAGCTGTTTTTT. Translated: CASSFPGQGRTGELFF.